This T cell receptor (beta chain) appears in the sequencing data of a study of CXCR3-negative and CXCR3-positive naive CD8 T cells. Points on this clonotype: Its antigen is currently unknown.

Every subset of CD8+ T cells was sorted in triplicate at approximately 310,000 cells each. Study-level findings and limits: TCR interaction strength was inferred from TRB CDR3 physicochemistry, as CD5 matched across naive subsets. Whereas memory cells differed, naive CXCR3-negative and CXCR3-positive cells shared similar TRBV-TRBJ usage. Sequencing showed both naive subsets with comparably high diversity, and memory CD8+ cells much lower. Against CXCR3-negative naive cells, CXCR3-positive naive cells showed more hydrophobic TRB CDR3s.

With UMI labels, 5' RACE was used to prepare the TRB cDNA libraries. TCRdb re-called the 5' RACE reads and gives one entry per CDR3 protein, without DNA. The sample has about 63,000 distinct CDR3 sequences. CDR1 and CDR2 from the germline V gene are SQVTM and ANQGSEA. CDR3 length: 16 residues. This receptor was identified in a human donor in good health. Some clones in this sample may be carry-over from other donors' samples. The chain couples TRBV29-1 to TRBJ1-1; no DNA is available, so the TRBD1 call from TCRdb remains unchecked. Sequencing was performed on naive CXCR3+ CD8+ T cells from blood. Subset reported: CD45RO-CCR7+CD27+CD95- naive CD8+ T cells expressing CXCR3 (TNR3+). This chain's CDR3 is CSVEVPDRGLNTEAFF.